Listed below are T cell receptor beta chains from one sample, sequenced in a study of tumor-infiltrating lymphocytes in primary liver carcinoma. TCRdb analysed the multiplex PCR reads with MiXCR anew, one entry per CDR3 protein. The profile covers a few hundred thousand distinct CDR3 sequences, with 50% to 60% appearing a single time and approximately 15% taken by the ten largest. The sample comprised peripheral blood. The receptors come from a woman younger than 45 with primary liver carcinoma and hepatitis B virus infection. Each CDR3 is given with its conserved first and last residue. A D gene is named only where the DNA matches it firmly. Only part of the rows carry a size: once, few, many, or a class if the clone is expanded.

d_gene | len | abundance | j_gene | v_gene | CDR3aa | CDR3nt
NA | 12 | NA | TRBJ2-7 | TRBV12-3/TRBV12-4 | CASSLSPYEQHF | TGCGCCAGCAGTTTATCCCCTTACGAGCAGCACTTC
TRBD2 | 15 | NA | TRBJ2-3 | TRBV12-3/TRBV12-4 | CTSLLAGGGTDTQYF | TGTACCAGCCTCCTAGCGGGAGGAGGAACAGATACGCAGTATTTT
NA | 16 | NA | TRBJ2-1 | TRBV7-9 | CASSLAGGPKYNEQFF | TGTGCCAGCAGCTTGGCCGGGGGGCCAAAGTACAATGAGCAGTTCTTC
NA | 15 | NA | TRBJ2-3 | TRBV12-3/TRBV12-4 | CASSFGSYSNQPQYF | TGTGCCAGCAGTTTCGGGAGTTATAGCAATCAACCCCAGTATTTT
NA | 10 | NA | TRBJ2-5 | TRBV29-1 | CRAIALAQYF | TGCAGGGCAATTGCCCTAGCCCAGTACTTC
NA | 14 | once | TRBJ2-5 | TRBV6-5 | CASSHSSRAETQYF | TGTGCCAGCAGTCACTCGAGCAGGGCGGAGACCCAGTACTTC
NA | 18 | NA | TRBJ2-5 | TRBV28 | CASSYLTYTFGFQETQYF | TGTGCCAGCAGTTATCTAACGTATACTTTTGGTTTCCAAGAGACCCAGTACTTC
NA | 16 | few | TRBJ2-6 | TRBV4-2 | CASSQILRAGANVLAF | TGTGCCAGCAGCCAAATTCTCCGGGCTGGGGCCAACGTCCTCGCTTTC
TRBD1 | 16 | NA | TRBJ1-4 | TRBV7-9 | CASSIGQGARDEKLLF | TGTGCCAGCAGTATCGGACAGGGGGCGCGCGATGAAAAACTGCTTTTT
NA | 14 | NA | TRBJ1-3 | TRBV28 | CASNFRAPGNTIYF | TGTGCCAGCAATTTCAGAGCACCAGGAAACACCATATATTTT
NA | 15 | NA | TRBJ2-7 | TRBV6-5 | CASSSPDYGSYEQYF | TGTGCCAGCAGCTCCCCGGACTATGGTTCCTACGAGCAGTACTTC
NA | 18 | few | TRBJ2-5 | TRBV10-3 | CAISAQGYTNSLQETQYF | TGTGCCATCAGTGCACAGGGCTATACCAACAGCCTCCAAGAGACCCAGTACTTC
NA | 14 | NA | TRBJ1-1 | TRBV28 | CASSRVSGWTEAFF | TGTGCCAGCAGTCGCGTAAGCGGGTGGACTGAAGCTTTCTTT
NA | 14 | NA | TRBJ1-5 | TRBV6-6 | CASGHGSFNQPQHF | TGTGCCAGCGGACACGGTAGCTTCAATCAGCCCCAGCATTTT
TRBD2 | 16 | NA | TRBJ2-7 | TRBV7-2 | CASSLGLAGAIYEQYF | TGTGCCAGCAGCTTAGGACTAGCGGGAGCGATCTACGAGCAGTACTTC
NA | 13 | NA | TRBJ2-3 | TRBV5-4 | CASSSLQTDTQYF | TGTGCCAGCAGCTCTCTCCAGACAGATACGCAGTATTTT
TRBD1 | 14 | few | TRBJ1-5 | TRBV6-5 | CASSMGQGVQPQHF | TGTGCCAGCAGCATGGGGCAGGGGGTTCAGCCCCAGCATTTT
NA | 11 | NA | TRBJ1-1 | TRBV12-3/TRBV12-4 | CASGPQTEAFF | TGTGCCAGCGGGCCACAGACTGAAGCTTTCTTT
NA | 15 | few | TRBJ2-4 | TRBV28 | CASSTTNQPKNIQYF | TGTGCCAGCAGTACGACCAACCAACCCAAAAACATTCAGTACTTC
NA | 14 | many | TRBJ1-4 | TRBV6-6 | CASSYSGVWEKLFF | TGTGCCAGCAGTTACTCGGGTGTTTGGGAAAAACTGTTTTTT
NA | 14 | NA | TRBJ1-1 | TRBV6-6 | CASSSEVENTEPFF | TGTGCCAGTAGTTCCGAGGTCGAGAACACTGAACCTTTCTTT
NA | 14 | NA | TRBJ2-1 | TRBV11-2 | CVSSPWTGANEQFF | TGTGTCAGCAGCCCCTGGACGGGCGCCAATGAGCAGTTCTTC
NA | 14 | NA | TRBJ1-2 | TRBV28 | CASSLFPGENGYTF | TGTGCCAGCAGTTTATTCCCAGGGGAGAATGGCTACACCTTC
TRBD2 | 15 | NA | TRBJ2-6 | TRBV6-6 | CACSEAGGGANVLTF | TGTGCCTGCAGTGAAGCGGGAGGTGGGGCCAACGTCCTGACTTTC
NA | 14 | NA | TRBJ2-7 | TRBV7-9 | CASSLVGLYNEQYF | TGTGCCAGCAGCTTAGTTGGACTGTACAATGAGCAGTACTTC
TRBD1 | 15 | NA | TRBJ2-1 | TRBV29-1 | CSVPLQGAGYNEQFF | TGCAGCGTCCCTCTCCAGGGGGCTGGATACAATGAGCAGTTCTTC
NA | 14 | many | TRBJ2-7 | TRBV6-2/TRBV6-3 | CASSYSIGSYEQYF | TGTGCCAGCAGTTACTCGATAGGGAGCTACGAGCAGTACTTC
NA | 14 | NA | TRBJ2-7 | TRBV6-6 | CASNYSASGYEQYF | TGTGCCAGCAATTACTCGGCCAGCGGCTACGAGCAGTACTTC
NA | 15 | NA | TRBJ2-2 | TRBV11-3 | CTSSINRGLTGELLF | TGTACCAGCAGCATCAACAGAGGATTGACCGGGGAGCTGCTTTTT
TRBD2 | 16 | NA | TRBJ2-7 | TRBV28 | CASSLGVAGGSYEQYF | TGTGCCAGCAGTTTAGGCGTAGCGGGAGGGTCCTACGAGCAGTACTTC
NA | 14 | NA | TRBJ2-7 | TRBV7-9 | CASSSPGTPYEQYF | TGTGCCAGCAGCTCCCCCGGGACACCTTACGAGCAGTACTTC
NA | 15 | once | TRBJ2-4 | TRBV6-4 | CASSDPDSHRDIQYF | TGTGCCAGCAGTGACCCGGACTCTCATCGGGACATTCAGTACTTC
NA | 14 | NA | TRBJ2-7 | TRBV20-1 | CSARPSGVSYEQYF | TGCAGTGCTAGACCGTCCGGGGTCTCATACGAGCAGTACTTC
NA | 11 | NA | TRBJ1-1 | TRBV5-5 | CANSGYTEAFF | TGTGCCAACTCGGGTTACACTGAAGCTTTCTTT
TRBD2 | 15 | many | TRBJ2-1 | TRBV6-1 | CASSDEGLAVNEQFF | TGTGCCAGCAGTGACGAGGGACTAGCGGTGAATGAGCAGTTCTTC
TRBD2 | 15 | few | TRBJ2-7 | TRBV6-2/TRBV6-3 | CASSYSQLADYEQYF | TGTGCCAGCAGTTACTCGCAACTAGCGGACTACGAGCAGTACTTC